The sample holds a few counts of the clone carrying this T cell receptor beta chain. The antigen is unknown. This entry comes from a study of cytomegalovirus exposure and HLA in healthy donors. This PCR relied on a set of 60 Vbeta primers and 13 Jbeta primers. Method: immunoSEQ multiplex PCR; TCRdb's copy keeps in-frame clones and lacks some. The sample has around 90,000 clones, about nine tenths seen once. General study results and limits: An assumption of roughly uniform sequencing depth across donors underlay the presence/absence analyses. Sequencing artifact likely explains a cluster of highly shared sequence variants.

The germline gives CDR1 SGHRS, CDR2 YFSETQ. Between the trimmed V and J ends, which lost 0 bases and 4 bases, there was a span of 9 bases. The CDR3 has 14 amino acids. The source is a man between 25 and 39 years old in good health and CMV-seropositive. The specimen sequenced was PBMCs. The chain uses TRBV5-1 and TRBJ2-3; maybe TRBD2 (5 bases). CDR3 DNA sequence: TGCGCCAGCAGCTTGGTTGGGAGTCCAGATACGCAGTATTTT. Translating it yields CASSLVGSPDTQYF.